A selection of T cell receptor beta chains follows, all from one sample in a study of early T cells in non-severe SARS-CoV-2 infection. MiXCR, run by TCRdb on the 5' RACE reads, gives a single entry per CDR3 protein. This sample has about 46,000 distinct CDR3 sequences, with 5% to 6% found just once. This material consisted of whole blood, taken at baseline. The source is an adult who was a healthcare worker with PCR-confirmed SARS-CoV-2 infection or an uninfected control (not recorded which). The CDR3 runs from the conserved cysteine through the conserved F or W.

V	J	CDR3
TRBV6-2/TRBV6-3	TRBJ2-3	CASRPRSWPADTQYF
TRBV6-1	TRBJ2-3	CASSAVGLAMSDTQYF
TRBV29-1	TRBJ2-7	CSVFGRGRLVWEQYF
TRBV4-1	TRBJ2-3	CASSQDTTSDTQYF
TRBV30	TRBJ1-5	CAWSVRQNQPQHF
TRBV6-5	TRBJ2-2	CASRPRKLAGPPSTGELFF
TRBV5-6	TRBJ2-7	CASSLTGVSNEQYF
TRBV7-9	TRBJ2-5	CASSSRTSSSLLKETQYF
TRBV27	TRBJ2-1	CASSSGTSFHEQFF
TRBV11-1	TRBJ2-1	CASSERTSKGHEQFF
TRBV11-2	TRBJ1-1	CASRAGTHEAFF
TRBV30	TRBJ1-4	CAWSFRSGGPTNEKLFF
TRBV6-5	TRBJ2-7	CASSAGTSGLEQYF
TRBV29-1	TRBJ2-5	CSVELEGRETQYF
TRBV10-3	TRBJ2-4	CAISEYREGDINIQYF
TRBV27	TRBJ2-7	CASSPAGGYEQYF
TRBV4-1	TRBJ2-3	CASSRRPNQGDTQYF
TRBV12-3/TRBV12-4	TRBJ2-7	CASSVKVYEQYF
TRBV25-1	TRBJ2-3	CASSEGQGADTQYF
TRBV7-3	TRBJ2-3	CASSSRQTSADTQYF
TRBV2	TRBJ2-3	CASSTQGDTQYF
TRBV19	TRBJ2-1	CASRLRVGEQFF
TRBV18	TRBJ1-4	CASSPGRWTDEKLFF
TRBV4-1	TRBJ2-7	CASSQDDYEQYF
TRBV7-8	TRBJ2-5	CASSLDGDYVTQYF
TRBV29-1	TRBJ2-1	CSVAVPDNEQFF
TRBV7-7	TRBJ2-5	CASSLVPGRQETQYF
TRBV20-1	TRBJ1-6	CSARDGQRNSPLHF
TRBV5-1	TRBJ1-2	CASSMMGYYGYTF
TRBV29-1	TRBJ2-3	CSVEAGRDRYTDTQYF
TRBV18	TRBJ2-3	CASSPDSADTQYF
TRBV7-8	TRBJ1-5	CASSLGDSLTQHF
TRBV6-5	TRBJ1-4	CASSYSGPGGNEKLFF